The rows below give T cell receptor beta chains drawn from one sample of a study of technical replicates of blood from a few donors. Here immunoSEQ multiplex PCR was the method, and the copy in TCRdb shows in-frame clones only, minus some. The table lists 85,000 to 100,000 clones, 85% to 95% of them singletons. The material sequenced was T cells isolated from PBMCs. The receptors derive from a human donor in good health. CDR3s include the opening cysteine and the closing phenylalanine or tryptophan. A D gene is named only where the DNA matches it firmly. Only some rows state a clone size, as once, few, many or a class for expanded clones.

D,size,V,J,DNA,CDR3
.,.,TRBV5-1,TRBJ1-1,TGCGCCAGCAGCTTGCTACCTGGGAACACTGAAGCTTTCTTT,CASSLLPGNTEAFF
TRBD1,few,TRBV30,TRBJ2-1,TGTGCCTGCCGAGTTACAGGGGGCTACAATGAGCAGTTCTTC,CACRVTGGYNEQFF
.,.,TRBV9,TRBJ2-2,TGTGCCAGCAGCGTAGGGGGACAGAACACCGGGGAGCTGTTTTTT,CASSVGGQNTGELFF
.,.,TRBV6-6,TRBJ2-5,TGTGCCAGCAGTTACTCGACAACGAAAGAGACCCAGTACTTC,CASSYSTTKETQYF
TRBD2,.,TRBV4-1,TRBJ2-1,TGCGCCAGCAGCCAAGACGGGGGGGGCAATGAGCAGTTCTTC,CASSQDGGGNEQFF
.,few,TRBV4-1,TRBJ1-1,TGCGCCAGCAGCCAAGTGGGGAGAGGAGCTGAAGCTTTCTTT,CASSQVGRGAEAFF
TRBD1,.,TRBV27,TRBJ2-7,TGTGCCAGCAGTTGGGACAGCAGCTCCTACGAGCAGTACTTC,CASSWDSSSYEQYF
.,.,TRBV19,TRBJ2-5,TGTGCCAGTACTGGAGGGGGCGCAGGGGAGACCCAGTACTTC,CASTGGGAGETQYF
.,.,TRBV7-9,TRBJ1-1,TGTGCCAGCAAAAGCCCTTCGGTTGACACTGAAGCTTTCTTT,CASKSPSVDTEAFF
TRBD2,few,TRBV28,TRBJ2-5,TGTGCCAGCAGTTTTTTTTTGCCCATGGCGGGGGATCAAGAGACCCAGTACTTC,CASSFFLPMAGDQETQYF
TRBD1,.,TRBV10-1,TRBJ1-6,TGCGCCAGCGGACAGGCCCCGGGGGCACCCCTCCACTTT,CASGQAPGAPLHF
.,.,TRBV19,TRBJ2-2,TGTGCCAGTAGTTACAGGGTAGCGGGGGAGCTGTTTTTT,CASSYRVAGELFF
TRBD2,.,TRBV4-2,TRBJ2-3,TGTGCCAGCAGCCATACCGGGACTACTCTTCCAGCGCAGTATTTT,CASSHTGTTLPAQYF
TRBD2,.,TRBV10-3,TRBJ2-1,TGTGCCAGCCTTGGGGGACTAGTTAGTAATGAGCAGTTCTTC,CASLGGLVSNEQFF
.,once,TRBV29-1,TRBJ2-3,TGCAGCGTTGCGAGTGTGCTCCAAGATACGCAGTATTTT,CSVASVLQDTQYF
TRBD1,few,TRBV19,TRBJ2-2,TGTGCCAGTAGACGGACAGGGATCACCGGGGAGCTGTTTTTT,CASRRTGITGELFF
.,.,TRBV5-1,TRBJ1-6,TGCGCCAGCAGCTTGGACCCCCAGAGCGGCTTCTATAATTCACCCCTCCACTTT,CASSLDPQSGFYNSPLHF
.,.,TRBV2,TRBJ1-2,TGTGCCAGCAGTGACCCCCGACAGGTAACTTACAACTATGGCTACACCTTC,CASSDPRQVTYNYGYTF
.,once,TRBV19,TRBJ2-1,TGTGCCAGTAGTATCCGGAGTTCTGGTGAGCAGTTCTTC,CASSIRSSGEQFF
TRBD1,.,TRBV30,TRBJ2-7,TGTGCCGGATCGACAGGGCAGACCTACGAGCAGTACTTC,CAGSTGQTYEQYF
TRBD1,.,TRBV9,TRBJ1-2,TGTGCCAGCAGCGGGGGGGACAGGGGCTATGGCTACACCTTC,CASSGGDRGYGYTF
TRBD1,.,TRBV19,TRBJ1-4,TGTGCCAGTAGTATAGGGGTGATGAGGGACAGGGGGCCAACTAATGAAAAACTGTTTTTT,CASSIGVMRDRGPTNEKLFF
.,.,TRBV15,TRBJ2-5,TGTGCCACCAGCAGAGGTGGAGAAGGGGCAGCCCAAGAGACCCAGTACTTC,CATSRGGEGAAQETQYF
TRBD2,.,TRBV27,TRBJ2-1,TGTGCCAGCACCCCCTATTCTGGACTAGCAGACAATGAGCAGTTCTTC,CASTPYSGLADNEQFF
TRBD1,.,TRBV4-2,TRBJ1-2,TGTGCCAGCAGCCCTGGGGACAGGGATTCTGGCTACACCTTC,CASSPGDRDSGYTF
.,.,TRBV4-1,TRBJ2-1,TGCGCCAGCAGCCAACCTACCCTCCTGGAGAATGAGCAGTTCTTC,CASSQPTLLENEQFF
.,.,TRBV2,TRBJ1-1,TGTGCCAGCAATGGATGGGACACCCTCGAGAACACTGAAGCTTTCTTT,CASNGWDTLENTEAFF
.,.,TRBV6-5,TRBJ1-3,TGTGCCAGCAGAACAGGGTTGCGTGGAAACACCATATATTTT,CASRTGLRGNTIYF
.,.,TRBV28,TRBJ2-7,TGTGCCAGCAGTTTATCCCGAGGGTTTAGCGAGCAGTACTTC,CASSLSRGFSEQYF
.,once,TRBV27,TRBJ1-4,TGTGCCAGCAGCTCTAGCTCAACTAATGAAAAACTGTTTTTT,CASSSSSTNEKLFF
TRBD1,.,TRBV5-1,TRBJ1-1,TGCGCCAGCAGCTTGACAGGGGGCACTGAAGCTTTCTTT,CASSLTGGTEAFF
.,.,TRBV4-2,TRBJ1-1,TGTGCCAGCAGCCAAGACTCCTCGGCAGGAAGGAACACTGAAGCTTTCTTT,CASSQDSSAGRNTEAFF
TRBD2,.,TRBV27,TRBJ2-1,TGTGCCAGCAGTTTAATCCCTAGCGGGAGTGGTAGTGAGCAGTTCTTC,CASSLIPSGSGSEQFF
.,once,TRBV5-6,TRBJ1-2,TGTGCCAGCAGCTTGAGGGGGTATGGCTACACCTTC,CASSLRGYGYTF
.,.,TRBV4-2,TRBJ2-1,TGTGCCAGCAGCGACTATTCCAATGAGCAGTTCTTC,CASSDYSNEQFF
.,.,TRBV4-2,TRBJ1-1,TGTGCCAGCAGCCAACCAAGCGGTATGAACACTGAAGCTTTCTTT,CASSQPSGMNTEAFF
TRBD1,.,TRBV11-2,TRBJ2-1,TGTGCCAGCAGCCAAGACAGGGGGCCTGGGGATGAGCAGTTCTTC,CASSQDRGPGDEQFF
.,.,TRBV25-1,TRBJ2-1,TGTGCCAGCAGTGTTAGAAGCGGGCTAGACACCTACAATGAGCAGTTCTTC,CASSVRSGLDTYNEQFF
.,.,TRBV7-7,TRBJ1-3,TGTGCTAGCAGCTTAGAAGTGGGCCGTGGAAACACCATATATTTT,CASSLEVGRGNTIYF
TRBD2,.,TRBV6-5,TRBJ2-2,TGTGCCAGCAGTTTGACTAGCGGGACCGGGGAGCTGTTTTTT,CASSLTSGTGELFF
TRBD1,.,TRBV6-5,TRBJ2-5,TGTGCCAGCAGTTACACAGGGGGCGCGGGGGATCGGACCCAGTACTTC,CASSYTGGAGDRTQYF
.,.,TRBV29-1,TRBJ2-7,TGCAGCGGGTGGGGCAGGGGCGGGTACGAGCAGTACTTC,CSGWGRGGYEQYF
.,few,TRBV2,TRBJ1-1,TGTGCCAGCAATCGGGGGGTACAGGATGTCGCTTTCTTT,CASNRGVQDVAFF
.,.,TRBV11-2,TRBJ1-1,TGTGCCAGCAGTTTAAGCCGGGGTGAAGCTTTCTTT,CASSLSRGEAFF
.,.,TRBV7-9,TRBJ1-1,TGTGCCAGCAGCTCACCCTCAGGTGGGCGGGGGGCTTTCTTT,CASSSPSGGRGAFF
TRBD1,.,TRBV6-5,TRBJ1-2,TGTGCCAGCAGTAAAGGACAGGGGGCAGTAATCGGCTACACCTTC,CASSKGQGAVIGYTF
TRBD1,.,TRBV5-5,TRBJ2-2,TGTGCCAGCAGCTTGGAAGTTGGGACAGGGGGAACCGGGGAGCTGTTTTTT,CASSLEVGTGGTGELFF
TRBD2,.,TRBV28,TRBJ2-7,TGTGCCAGCAGTGGGACTAGCGGGAGTTCCTACGAGCAGTACTTC,CASSGTSGSSYEQYF
.,.,TRBV30,TRBJ1-2,TGTGCCTGGAGGCGGGACGGAGGCTATGGCTACACCTTC,CAWRRDGGYGYTF
.,.,TRBV4-1,TRBJ2-7,TGCGCCAGCAGCCAAGTTGGGGGCCTCCTCTACGAGCAGTACTTC,CASSQVGGLLYEQYF
TRBD1,.,TRBV25-1,TRBJ2-3,TGTGCCAGCAGGGATACAGGGGTAGAAGATACGCAGTATTTT,CASRDTGVEDTQYF